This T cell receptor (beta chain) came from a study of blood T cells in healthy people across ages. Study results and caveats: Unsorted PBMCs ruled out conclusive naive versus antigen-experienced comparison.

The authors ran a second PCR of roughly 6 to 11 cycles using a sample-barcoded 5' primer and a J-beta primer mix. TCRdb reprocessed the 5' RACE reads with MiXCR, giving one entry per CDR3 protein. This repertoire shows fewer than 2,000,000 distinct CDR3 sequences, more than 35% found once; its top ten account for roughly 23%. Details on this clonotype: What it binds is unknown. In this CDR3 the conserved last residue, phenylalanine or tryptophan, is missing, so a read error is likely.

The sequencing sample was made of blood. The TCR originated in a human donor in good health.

The CDR3: CASSFDDNYGYTL. CDR3 nucleotide sequence: TGTGCCAGCAGTTTTGACGATAACTATGGCTACACCCTC. This chain connects TRBV12-3 or TRBV12-4 to TRBJ1-2; D is undetermined. V shed 3 bases and J shed 1 base, with 6 bases lying between them. CDR3 size: 13 residues.